This T cell receptor beta chain is drawn from a study of monozygotic twins with inflammatory bowel disease. No DNA is given; TCRdb re-called the 5' RACE reads and lists each CDR3 protein once. Recorded here are just over 300,000 distinct CDR3 sequences; the top ten clones represent approximately 5.9%. The CDR3 covers 11 residues. Germline CDR1 KGHDR, CDR2 SFDVKD. What was sequenced was blood. The sequence derives from a human donor with ulcerative colitis or Crohn's disease, or a healthy co-twin of an affected twin (not recorded which). The chain carries TRBV24-1 and TRBJ1-2. CDR3 loop: CATMGNYGYTF.